This TCR beta chain is drawn from a study of T cell changes during pregnancy in multiple sclerosis. The CDR3 extends over 14 amino acids. V trimming: 4 bases; J trimming: 2 bases; junction bases outside the gene matches: 2. Germline assignment: CDR1 MGHRA and CDR2 YSYEKL. The repertoire was sequenced with immunoSEQ multiplex PCR; TCRdb's copy has only in-frame clones and lacks some. The data show 28,000 or so clones, 89% seen once. The sequence was obtained from a female donor with multiple sclerosis, enrolled in a pregnancy study. The sample here was CD4+ T cells from peripheral blood mononuclear cells, taken in the second trimester of pregnancy. The chain is built from TRBV4-1 and TRBJ1-2; 9 nucleotides agree with TRBD1. Here the CDR3 DNA reads TGCGCCAGCAGCCCAGGGACAGGGAACTATGGCTACACCTTC. It encodes CASSPGTGNYGYTF.